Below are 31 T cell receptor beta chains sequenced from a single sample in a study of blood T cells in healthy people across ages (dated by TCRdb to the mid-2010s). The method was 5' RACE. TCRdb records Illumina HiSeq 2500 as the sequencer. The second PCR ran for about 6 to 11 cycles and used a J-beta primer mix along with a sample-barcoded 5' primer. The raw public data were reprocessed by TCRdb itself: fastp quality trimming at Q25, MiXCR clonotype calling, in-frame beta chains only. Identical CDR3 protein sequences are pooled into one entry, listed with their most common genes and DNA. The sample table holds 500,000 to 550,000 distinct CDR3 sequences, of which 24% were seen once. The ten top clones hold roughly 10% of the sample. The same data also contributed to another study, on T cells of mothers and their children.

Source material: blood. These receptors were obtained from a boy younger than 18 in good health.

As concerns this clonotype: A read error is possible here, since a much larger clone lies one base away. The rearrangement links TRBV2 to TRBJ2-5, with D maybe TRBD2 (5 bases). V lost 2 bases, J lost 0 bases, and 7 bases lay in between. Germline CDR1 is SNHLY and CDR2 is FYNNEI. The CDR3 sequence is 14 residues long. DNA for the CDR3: TGTGCCAGCAGTGAATCGGACTACCAAGAGACCCAGTACTTC. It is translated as CASSESDYQETQYF.

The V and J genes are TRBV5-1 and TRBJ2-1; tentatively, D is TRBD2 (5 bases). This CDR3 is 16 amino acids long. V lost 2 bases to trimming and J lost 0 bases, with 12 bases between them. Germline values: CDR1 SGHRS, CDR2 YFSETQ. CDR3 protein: CASSFEGFSSYNEQFF. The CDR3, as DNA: TGCGCCAGCAGCTTTGAGGGTTTTAGCTCCTACAATGAGCAGTTCTTC.

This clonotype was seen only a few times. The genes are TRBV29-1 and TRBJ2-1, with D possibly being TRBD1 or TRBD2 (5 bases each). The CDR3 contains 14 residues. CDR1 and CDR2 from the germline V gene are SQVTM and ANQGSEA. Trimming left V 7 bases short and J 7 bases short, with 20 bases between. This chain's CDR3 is CSAYGVGRTNEQFF. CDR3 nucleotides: TGCAGCGCCTATGGGGTGGGGCGGACTAATGAGCAGTTCTTC.

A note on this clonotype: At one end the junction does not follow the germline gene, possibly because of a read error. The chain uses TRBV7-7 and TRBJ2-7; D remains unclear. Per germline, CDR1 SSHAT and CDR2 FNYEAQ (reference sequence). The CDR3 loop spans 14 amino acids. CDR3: CASSPLDGTYEQYF. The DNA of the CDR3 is TGTGCTAGCAGCCCGCTAGACGGAACCTACGAGCAGTACTTC.

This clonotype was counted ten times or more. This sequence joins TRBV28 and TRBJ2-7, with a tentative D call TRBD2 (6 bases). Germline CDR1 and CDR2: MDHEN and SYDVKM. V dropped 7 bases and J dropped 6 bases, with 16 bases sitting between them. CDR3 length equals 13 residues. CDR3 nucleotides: TGTGCCAGCATCGGGGGATCTCTTATCGAGCAGTACTTC. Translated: CASIGGSLIEQYF.

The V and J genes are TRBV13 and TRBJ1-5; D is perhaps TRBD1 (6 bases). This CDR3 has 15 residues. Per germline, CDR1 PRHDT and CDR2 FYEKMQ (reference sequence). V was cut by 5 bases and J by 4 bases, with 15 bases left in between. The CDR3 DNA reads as TGTGCCAGCAGCCCTGGACAGAAGGATAATCAGCCCCAGCATTTT. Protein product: CASSPGQKDNQPQHF.

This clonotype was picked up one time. CDR3 sequence: CASSLTGGGGYEQYF. The CDR3 DNA reads TGCGCCAGCAGCTTGACAGGTGGCGGGGGCTACGAGCAGTACTTC. The chain carries TRBV5-1 and TRBJ2-7; 7 bases fit TRBD2. The CDR3 consists of 15 residues. V dropped 1 base and J dropped 3; count of bases not matched to a gene: 7. Germline assignment: CDR1 SGHRS and CDR2 YFSETQ.

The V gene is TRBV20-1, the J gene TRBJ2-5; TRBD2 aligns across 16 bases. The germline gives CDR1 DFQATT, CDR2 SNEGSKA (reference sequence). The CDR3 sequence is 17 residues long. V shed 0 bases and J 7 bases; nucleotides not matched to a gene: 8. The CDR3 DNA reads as TGCAGTGCTAGAGATTTGGGACTAGCGGGGGGGGAAGGGACCCAGTACTTC. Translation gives CSARDLGLAGGEGTQYF.

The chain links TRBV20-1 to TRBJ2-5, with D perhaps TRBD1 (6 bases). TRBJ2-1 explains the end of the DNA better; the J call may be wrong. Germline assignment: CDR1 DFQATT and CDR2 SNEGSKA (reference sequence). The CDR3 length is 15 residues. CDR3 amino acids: CSARVPGTHDNEQFF. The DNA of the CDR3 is TGCAGTGCTAGGGTACCCGGGACACATGACAATGAGCAGTTCTTC.

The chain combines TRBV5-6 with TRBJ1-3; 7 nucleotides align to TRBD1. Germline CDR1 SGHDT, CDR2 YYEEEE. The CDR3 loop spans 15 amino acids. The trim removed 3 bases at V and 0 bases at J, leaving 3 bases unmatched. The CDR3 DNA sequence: TGTGCCAGCAGCTCGACAGGGTACTCTGGAAACACCATATATTTT. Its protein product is CASSSTGYSGNTIYF. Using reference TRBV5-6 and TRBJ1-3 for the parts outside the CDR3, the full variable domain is DAGVTQSPTHLIKTRGQQVTLRCSPKSGHDTVSWYQQALGQGPQFIFQYYEEEERQRGNFPDRFSGHQFPNYSSELNVNALLLGDSALYLCASSSTGYSGNTIYFGEGSWLTVV.

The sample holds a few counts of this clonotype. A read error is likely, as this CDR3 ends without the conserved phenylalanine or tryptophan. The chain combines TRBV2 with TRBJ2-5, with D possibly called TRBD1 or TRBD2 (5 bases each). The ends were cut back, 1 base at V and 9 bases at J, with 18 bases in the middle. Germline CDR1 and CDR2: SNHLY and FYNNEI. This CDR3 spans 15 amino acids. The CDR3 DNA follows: TGTGCCAGCAGTGAAGAGCAGGGAGCTACCGGGGCCCAGTACCTC. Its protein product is CASSEEQGATGAQYL.

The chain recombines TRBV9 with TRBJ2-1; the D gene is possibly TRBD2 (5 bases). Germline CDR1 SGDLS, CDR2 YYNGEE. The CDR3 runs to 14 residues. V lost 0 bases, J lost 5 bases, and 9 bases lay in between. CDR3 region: CASSVATNNNEQFF. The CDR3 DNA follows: TGTGCCAGCAGCGTAGCGACTAACAACAATGAGCAGTTCTTC.

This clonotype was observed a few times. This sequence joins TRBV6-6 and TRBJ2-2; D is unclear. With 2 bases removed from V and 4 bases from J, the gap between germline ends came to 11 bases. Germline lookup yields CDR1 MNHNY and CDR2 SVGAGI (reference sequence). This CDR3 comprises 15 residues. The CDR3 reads CASSYRSSPTGELFF. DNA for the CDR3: TGTGCCAGCAGTTACAGGTCTTCCCCCACCGGGGAGCTGTTTTTT.

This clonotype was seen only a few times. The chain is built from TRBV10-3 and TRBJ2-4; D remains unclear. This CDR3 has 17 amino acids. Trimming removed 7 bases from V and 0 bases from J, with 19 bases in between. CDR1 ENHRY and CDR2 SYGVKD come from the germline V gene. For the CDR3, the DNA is TGTGCCATCACAGTCCCTGGACCCTTTATAGCCAAAAACATTCAGTACTTC. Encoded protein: CAITVPGPFIAKNIQYF.

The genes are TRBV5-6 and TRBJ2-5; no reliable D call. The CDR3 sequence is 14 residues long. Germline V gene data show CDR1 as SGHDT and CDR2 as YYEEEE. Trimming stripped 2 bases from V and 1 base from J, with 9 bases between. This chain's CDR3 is CASSFSWGQETQYF. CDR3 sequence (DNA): TGTGCCAGCAGCTTTTCCTGGGGCCAAGAGACCCAGTACTTC.

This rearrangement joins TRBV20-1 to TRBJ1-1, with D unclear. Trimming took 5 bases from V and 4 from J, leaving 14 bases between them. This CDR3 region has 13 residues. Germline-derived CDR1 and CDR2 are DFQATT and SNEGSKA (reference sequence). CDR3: CSAERQMGTEAFF. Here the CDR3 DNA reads TGCAGTGCTGAAAGGCAAATGGGCACTGAAGCTTTCTTT.

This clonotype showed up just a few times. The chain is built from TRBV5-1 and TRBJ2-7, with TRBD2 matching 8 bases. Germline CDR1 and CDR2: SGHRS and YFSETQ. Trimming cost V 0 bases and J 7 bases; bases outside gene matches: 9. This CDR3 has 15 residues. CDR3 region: CASSLESGGPFEQYF. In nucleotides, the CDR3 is TGCGCCAGCAGCTTGGAGTCGGGGGGGCCTTTTGAGCAGTACTTC.

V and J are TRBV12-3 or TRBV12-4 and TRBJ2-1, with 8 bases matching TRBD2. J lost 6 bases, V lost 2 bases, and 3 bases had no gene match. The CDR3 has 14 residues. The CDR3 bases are TGTGCCAGCAGTTTAAGTAGCGGGGCCAATGAGCAGTTCTTC. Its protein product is CASSLSSGANEQFF.

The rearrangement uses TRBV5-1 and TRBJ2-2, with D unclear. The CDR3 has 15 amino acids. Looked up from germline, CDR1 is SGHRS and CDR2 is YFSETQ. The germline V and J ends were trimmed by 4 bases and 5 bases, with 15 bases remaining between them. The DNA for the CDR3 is TGCGCCAGCAGCCCGGTTGTACCAACGACCGGGGAGCTGTTTTTT. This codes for CASSPVVPTTGELFF. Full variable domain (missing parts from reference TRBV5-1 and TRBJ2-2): KAGVTQTPRYLIKTRGQQVTLSCSPISGHRSVSWYQQTPGQGLQFLFEYFSETQRNKGNFPGRFSGRQFSNSRSEMNVSTLELGDSALYLCASSPVVPTTGELFFGEGSRLTVL.

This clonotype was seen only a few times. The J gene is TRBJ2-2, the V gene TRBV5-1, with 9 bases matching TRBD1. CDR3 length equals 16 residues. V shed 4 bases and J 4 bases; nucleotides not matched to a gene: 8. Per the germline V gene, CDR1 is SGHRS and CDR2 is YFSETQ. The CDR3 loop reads CASSLTGTGLTGELFF. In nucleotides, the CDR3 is TGCGCCAGCAGCCTAACCGGGACAGGGCTCACCGGGGAGCTGTTTTTT.

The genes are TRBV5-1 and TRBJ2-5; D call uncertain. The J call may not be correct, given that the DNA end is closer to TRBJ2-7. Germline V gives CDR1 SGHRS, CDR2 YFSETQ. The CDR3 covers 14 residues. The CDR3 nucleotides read TGCGCCAGCAGGAAGAGTACGGACGAACTCGAGCAGTACTTC. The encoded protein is CASRKSTDELEQYF.

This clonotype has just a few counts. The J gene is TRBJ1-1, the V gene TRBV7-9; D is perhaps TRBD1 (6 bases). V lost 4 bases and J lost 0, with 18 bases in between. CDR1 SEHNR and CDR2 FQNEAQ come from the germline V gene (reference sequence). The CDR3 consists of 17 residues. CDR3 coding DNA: TGTGCCAGCAGCTGGCGGGACAAGGAGGCGATGAACACTGAAGCTTTCTTT. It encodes CASSWRDKEAMNTEAFF.

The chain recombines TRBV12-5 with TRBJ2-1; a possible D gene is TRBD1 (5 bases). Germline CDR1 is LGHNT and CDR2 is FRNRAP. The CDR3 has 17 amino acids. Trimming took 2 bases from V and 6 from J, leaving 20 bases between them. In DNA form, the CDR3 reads TGTGCTAGTGGTTTGAGCCATCAGGGCTTCAATCTCAATGAGCAGTTCTTC. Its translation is CASGLSHQGFNLNEQFF.

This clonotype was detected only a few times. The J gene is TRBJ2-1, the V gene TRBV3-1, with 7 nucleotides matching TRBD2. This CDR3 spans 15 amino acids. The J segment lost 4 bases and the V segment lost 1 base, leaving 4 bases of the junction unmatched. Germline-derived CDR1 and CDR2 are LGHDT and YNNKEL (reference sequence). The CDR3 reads CASSQGAAGYNEQFF. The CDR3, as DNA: TGTGCCAGCAGCCAAGGGGCAGCGGGGTACAATGAGCAGTTCTTC.

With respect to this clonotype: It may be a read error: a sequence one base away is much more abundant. The CDR3 nucleotides read TGCAGCGTTGAACCCTCGCAGGCGCAAGAGGCCCAGTACTTC. It is translated as CSVEPSQAQEAQYF. V gene TRBV29-1 combines with J gene TRBJ2-5; D not resolved. The V gene's germline CDR1 is SQVTM and CDR2 ANQGSEA. The CDR3 covers 14 residues.

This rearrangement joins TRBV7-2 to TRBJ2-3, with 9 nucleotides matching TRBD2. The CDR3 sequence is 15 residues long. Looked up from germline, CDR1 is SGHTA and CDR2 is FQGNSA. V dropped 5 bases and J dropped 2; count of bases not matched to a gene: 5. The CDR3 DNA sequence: TGTGCCAGCAGCCAAGCGGGGGGAGACACAGATACGCAGTATTTT. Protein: CASSQAGGDTDTQYF. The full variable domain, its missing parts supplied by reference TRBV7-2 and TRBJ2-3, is GAGVSQSPSNKVTEKGKDVELRCDPISGHTALYWYRQSLGQGLEFLIYFQGNSAPDKSGLPSDRFSAERTGGSVSTLTIQRTQQEDSAVYLCASSQAGGDTDTQYFGPGTRLTVL.

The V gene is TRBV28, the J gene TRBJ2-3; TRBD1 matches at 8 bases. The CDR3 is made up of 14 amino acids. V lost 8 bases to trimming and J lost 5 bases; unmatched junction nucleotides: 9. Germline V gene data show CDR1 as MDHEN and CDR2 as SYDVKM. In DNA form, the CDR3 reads TGTGCCAGCTTTTGGACAGGGTATGTAGATACGCAGTATTTT. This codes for CASFWTGYVDTQYF.

The DNA of the CDR3 is TGCGCCAGCAGCCACCGGGACAGGGAGAATTCACCCCTCCACTTT. Translating gives CASSHRDRENSPLHF. The chain couples TRBV4-1 to TRBJ1-6; 9 positions match TRBD1. With 3 bases clipped from V and 7 bases from J, the junction kept 4 bases outside the gene matches. Germline V gives CDR1 MGHRA, CDR2 YSYEKL. This CDR3 is built from 15 residues.

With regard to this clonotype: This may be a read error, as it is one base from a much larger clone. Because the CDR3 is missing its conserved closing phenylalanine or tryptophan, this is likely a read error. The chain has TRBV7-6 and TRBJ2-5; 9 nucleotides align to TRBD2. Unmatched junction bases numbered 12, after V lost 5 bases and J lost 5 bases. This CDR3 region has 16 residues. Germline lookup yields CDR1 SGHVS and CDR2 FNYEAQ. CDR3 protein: CASSLLGGGVQETQYL. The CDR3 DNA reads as TGTGCCAGCAGCCTCCTGGGCGGGGGGGTCCAGGAGACCCAGTACCTC.

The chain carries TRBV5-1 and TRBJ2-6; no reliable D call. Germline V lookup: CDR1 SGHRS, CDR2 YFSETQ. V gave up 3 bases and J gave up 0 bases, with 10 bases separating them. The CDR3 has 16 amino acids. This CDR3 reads CASSYPLISGANVLTF. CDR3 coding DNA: TGCGCCAGCAGCTATCCTCTGATCTCTGGGGCCAACGTCCTGACTTTC.

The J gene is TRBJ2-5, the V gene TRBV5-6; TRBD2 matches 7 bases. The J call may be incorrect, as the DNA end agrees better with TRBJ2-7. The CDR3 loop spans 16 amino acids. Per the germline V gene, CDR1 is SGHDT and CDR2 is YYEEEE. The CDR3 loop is CASSLRGRRENYEQYF. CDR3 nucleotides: TGTGCCAGCAGCTTGAGGGGTAGGCGGGAGAACTACGAGCAGTACTTC.